A single sample is the source of the 29 T cell receptor beta chains below, sequenced in a study of sequential checkpoint blockade in melanoma. Treatment noted: randomized to nivolumab then ipilimumab (arm A) or the reverse (arm B). This table comes from immunoSEQ multiplex PCR, and its TCRdb copy is limited to in-frame clones, with some not included. The repertoire holds 10,000 to 15,000 clones, with over 20% as singletons. The source material was tumor tissue (inferred from file names), sampled from a patient given nivolumab and ipilimumab in sequence. These receptors were obtained from a human donor with melanoma.

This clone was seen a few times. This chain connects TRBV9 to TRBJ1-1; unclear D gene. The CDR3 length is 13 residues. Germline V lookup: CDR1 SGDLS, CDR2 YYNGEE. Trimming removed 1 base from V and 5 bases from J, with 9 bases in between. The CDR3 nucleotides are TGTGCCAGCAGCGTAATAACGGGGACTGAAGCTTTCTTT. Translated, it gives CASSVITGTEAFF.

This clone was recorded at least ten times. V gene TRBV6-8 combines with J gene TRBJ1-6; weak D call: TRBD1 (5 bases). Germline values: CDR1 MNHGY, CDR2 SAAAGT. Between the trimmed V and J ends, which lost 7 bases and 5 bases, there was a span of 15 bases. The CDR3 is 15 residues long. The CDR3 region is CASNQWGSHNSPLHF. The CDR3 coding sequence is TGTGCCAGCAACCAGTGGGGGTCGCATAATTCACCCCTCCACTTT.

This chain uses TRBV10-2 with TRBJ1-1; D might be TRBD1 (6 bases). The V gene lost 3 bases and the J gene lost 2 bases, with 10 bases spanning the gap. This CDR3 is built from 14 residues. Per the germline V gene, CDR1 is WSHSY and CDR2 is SAAADI. The CDR3 is CASSEAGANTEAFF. The CDR3 DNA reads as TGCGCCAGCAGTGAAGCAGGGGCCAACACTGAAGCTTTCTTT.

Many counts were recorded for this clone. The chain has TRBV23-1 and TRBJ1-3; maybe TRBD1 (6 bases). TRBV23-1 is known as an ORF, though its function is uncertain. V was trimmed by 6 bases and J by 1 base, leaving 13 bases between them. The CDR3 extends over 15 amino acids. CDR3 DNA: TGCGCCAGCAGCCCCACGCAGGGGTCTGGAAACACCATATATTTT. Protein product: CASSPTQGSGNTIYF.

This chain connects TRBV28 to TRBJ2-7, with 9 bases identical to TRBD2. There are 13 residues in the CDR3. Germline trimming cut 8 bases from V and 4 bases from J; bases unmatched to any gene: 6. In germline, CDR1 is MDHEN, CDR2 SYDVKM. The CDR3 reads CASRLSGSYEQYF. The CDR3 DNA follows: TGTGCCAGCCGACTTAGCGGGAGTTACGAGCAGTACTTC.

This clone occurred a few times. The rearrangement joins TRBV11-3 to TRBJ1-1; the D is unclear. Trimming removed 1 base from V and 1 base from J, with 7 bases in between. The germline V gene encodes CDR1 SGHNT and CDR2 YENEEA. The CDR3 has 14 residues. The CDR3: CASSLVQTNTEAFF. The CDR3 DNA sequence: TGTGCCAGCAGCTTAGTACAGACGAACACTGAAGCTTTCTTT.

The V call is TRBV25-1, the J call TRBJ1-5; 7 bases fit TRBD1. Trimming took 5 bases from V and 6 from J; bases not matched to a gene: 4. CDR3 length: 13 amino acids. The germline CDR1 and CDR2 sequences are MGHDK and SYGVNS. CDR3 amino acids: CASSSQGFQPQHF. DNA of the CDR3: TGTGCCAGCAGTTCACAGGGGTTTCAGCCCCAGCATTTT.

This clone showed up just a few times. The chain joins TRBV2 to TRBJ1-1; D perhaps matches TRBD1 (6 bases). The CDR3 sequence is 13 residues long. CDR1 SNHLY and CDR2 FYNNEI come from the germline V gene. V lost 10 bases to trimming and J lost 4 bases, with 16 bases between them. CDR3 DNA: TGTGCCATTCAAGGGGGGGATGCCACTGAAGCTTTCTTT. Translating it yields CAIQGGDATEAFF.

This clone was seen a few times. This chain uses TRBV28 with TRBJ1-5; the D gene is possibly TRBD1 (5 bases). The CDR3 is made up of 15 amino acids. The V and J ends lost 2 bases and 4 bases respectively, with 12 bases between them. Germline V gene sequence: CDR1 MDHEN, CDR2 SYDVKM. CDR3 in amino acids: CASSLGDWWNQPQHF. CDR3 nucleotides: TGTGCCAGCAGTTTAGGGGACTGGTGGAATCAGCCCCAGCATTTT.

This chain uses TRBV5-1 with TRBJ2-2, with no clear D. This CDR3 comprises 14 residues. Per germline, CDR1 SGHRS and CDR2 YFSETQ. The V end was cut by 3 bases, the J end by 4 bases, with 10 bases between. CDR3 DNA sequence: TGCGCCAGCAGCTACGGATATGGCACCGGGGAGCTGTTTTTT. Translation gives CASSYGYGTGELFF.

This clone was counted at least ten times. The CDR3 sequence is CASSLGRGFDGYTF. The DNA of the CDR3 is TGTGCCAGCAGCTTGGGGAGGGGATTTGATGGCTACACCTTC. V is TRBV11-3 and J is TRBJ1-2, with D possibly being TRBD1 (5 bases). The V gene lost 3 bases and the J gene lost 6 bases, with 14 bases spanning the gap. The CDR3 covers 14 residues. In germline, CDR1 is SGHNT, CDR2 YENEEA.

This sequence joins TRBV28 and TRBJ2-2, with D uncertain. This CDR3 comprises 12 residues. V lost 1 base to trimming and J lost 7 bases, with 4 bases between them. Germline V CDR1 and CDR2: MDHEN, SYDVKM. CDR3 sequence reads: CASSLSHGELFF. CDR3 bases: TGTGCCAGCAGTTTATCCCACGGGGAGCTGTTTTTT.

In nucleotides, the CDR3 is TGCGCCAGCAGTCAGGCAGGGGTTGACTATGGCTACACCTTC. It translates to CASSQAGVDYGYTF. The genes are TRBV5-1 and TRBJ1-2, with D maybe TRBD1 (6 bases). Per germline, CDR1 SGHRS and CDR2 YFSETQ. This CDR3 contains 14 residues. Trimming pared 5 bases from V and 3 bases from J, leaving 14 bases between.

A few counts support this clone. The chain is built from TRBV6-8 and TRBJ1-6; TRBD1 is a possible D gene (6 bases). The CDR3 runs 16 residues. Trimming shortened V by 5 bases and J by 3 bases, and 14 bases separated the two germline ends. Germline assignment: CDR1 MNHGY and CDR2 SAAAGT. The CDR3 sequence: CASSDEQGYYNSPLHF. The CDR3 DNA follows: TGTGCCAGCAGTGATGAGCAGGGGTACTATAATTCACCCCTCCACTTT.

The gene calls are TRBV5-1 and TRBJ2-7; D is perhaps TRBD1 (6 bases). This CDR3 has 14 amino acids. Per the germline V gene, CDR1 is SGHRS and CDR2 is YFSETQ. Trimming took off 4 bases at V and 0 bases at J, with 11 bases between the two ends. The CDR3 spells CASSVRTDSYEQYF. The CDR3 DNA reads TGCGCCAGCAGCGTGAGGACAGACTCCTACGAGCAGTACTTC.

The sample holds many counts of this clone. The gene calls are TRBV23-1 and TRBJ1-1; D not resolved. TRBV23-1 is assigned to the ORF class and has an uncertain function. CDR3 length: 13 amino acids. Between the trimmed V and J ends, which lost 6 bases and 0 bases, there was a span of 8 bases. This CDR3 reads CASRPNMNTEAFF. CDR3 coding DNA: TGCGCCAGCAGGCCAAATATGAACACTGAAGCTTTCTTT.

There are many counts of this clone. The chain joins TRBV11-3 to TRBJ1-5; no clear D gene. Germline V gives CDR1 SGHNT, CDR2 YENEEA. CDR3 length equals 14 residues. V gave up 4 bases and J gave up 5 bases, with 12 bases separating them. CDR3 residues: CASSSMTIYQPQHF. In DNA, the CDR3 is TGTGCCAGCAGCTCCATGACAATATATCAGCCCCAGCATTTT.

This clone came up a few times. The genes are TRBV18 and TRBJ1-6; 7 bases fit TRBD1. The J segment lost 5 bases and the V segment lost 3 bases, leaving 7 bases of the junction unmatched. Germline V CDR1 and CDR2: KGHSH, LQKENI. CDR3 size: 16 residues. The CDR3 DNA reads as TGTGCCAGCTCACCGTTAGGGGGCGGTAATAATTCACCCCTCCACTTT. Translation: CASSPLGGGNNSPLHF.

This clone was detected many times. The V call is TRBV11-3, the J call TRBJ1-4, with 10 bases that match TRBD1. The CDR3 runs 16 residues. Unmatched junction bases numbered 5, after V lost 2 bases and J lost 5 bases. Germline V lookup: CDR1 SGHNT, CDR2 YENEEA. The CDR3 loop reads CASSLPRDRGNEKLFF. In DNA form, the CDR3 reads TGTGCCAGCAGCTTACCCCGGGACAGGGGAAATGAAAAACTGTTTTTT.

The chain joins TRBV6-8 to TRBJ2-1; TRBD1 matches at 8 bases. The V gene's germline CDR1 is MNHGY and CDR2 SAAAGT. The CDR3 is 16 amino acids. The trim removed 6 bases at V and 4 bases at J, leaving 11 bases unmatched. CDR3 DNA: TGTGCCAGCAGCCGCCCCGGGACAGGACAATACAATGAGCAGTTCTTC. Its translation: CASSRPGTGQYNEQFF.

The chain combines TRBV6-8 with TRBJ1-5; D is perhaps TRBD1 (5 bases). Germline CDR1 and CDR2: MNHGY and SAAAGT. The CDR3 extends over 16 amino acids. V dropped 0 bases and J dropped 1 base, with 10 bases sitting between them. The CDR3 reads CASSYSGGRSNQPQHF. CDR3 nucleotides: TGTGCCAGCAGTTACTCCGGGGGGAGAAGCAATCAGCCCCAGCATTTT.

The V and J genes are TRBV6-8 and TRBJ1-1; D gene uncertain. Looked up from germline, CDR1 is MNHGY and CDR2 is SAAAGT. The CDR3 totals 13 residues. V was trimmed by 6 bases and J by 2 bases, leaving 10 bases between them. The CDR3 sequence: CASSPMGNTEAFF. CDR3 DNA sequence: TGTGCCAGCAGCCCGATGGGAAACACTGAAGCTTTCTTT.

The V and J genes are TRBV5-1 and TRBJ2-3; 10 bases align to TRBD2. Unmatched junction bases numbered 8, after V lost 2 bases and J lost 5 bases. Germline V gives CDR1 SGHRS, CDR2 YFSETQ. The CDR3 consists of 16 residues. The CDR3 coding sequence is TGCGCCAGCAGCTTAACTAGCGGGACTTTGAAAGATACGCAGTATTTT. It codes for CASSLTSGTLKDTQYF. The variable domain in full, with the rest retrieved from reference TRBV5-1 and TRBJ2-3, is KAGVTQTPRYLIKTRGQQVTLSCSPISGHRSVSWYQQTPGQGLQFLFEYFSETQRNKGNFPGRFSGRQFSNSRSEMNVSTLELGDSALYLCASSLTSGTLKDTQYFGPGTRLTVL.

The V gene is TRBV27, the J gene TRBJ1-2; possibly TRBD1 for D (5 bases). V was pared by 5 bases and J by 5 bases, with 21 bases between. The germline V gene encodes CDR1 MNHEY and CDR2 SMNVEV (reference sequence). The CDR3 spans 16 residues. The DNA of the CDR3 is TGTGCCAGCAGTCCCGTGCCCGGGGCAGGCCCATATGGCTACACCTTC. Encoded protein: CASSPVPGAGPYGYTF.

This clone has only a few counts. V gene TRBV11-3 combines with J gene TRBJ2-5, with D hard to call. Per the germline V gene, CDR1 is SGHNT and CDR2 is YENEEA. CDR3 length equals 15 residues. The ends were cut back, 2 bases at V and 2 bases at J, with 12 bases in the middle. Here the CDR3 DNA reads TGTGCCAGCAGCTTAAGGGCAAGGCCACAAGAGACCCAGTACTTC. Translation: CASSLRARPQETQYF.

This clone has a count of ten or more. This chain links TRBV9 with TRBJ2-7; TRBD1 aligns across 9 bases. The J segment lost 3 bases and the V segment lost 4 bases, leaving 8 bases of the junction unmatched. This CDR3 has 15 residues. Germline CDR1 reads SGDLS; CDR2 reads YYNGEE. CDR3 in amino acids: CASSPPETGGYEQYF. DNA for the CDR3: TGTGCCAGCAGCCCCCCTGAGACAGGGGGCTACGAGCAGTACTTC.

This clone was seen only a few times. V and J are TRBV7-8 and TRBJ2-7, with a possible D match to TRBD1 (7 bases). The CDR3 totals 13 residues. Germline V lookup: CDR1 SGHVS, CDR2 FQNEAQ. Trimming took off 4 bases at V and 6 bases at J, with 13 bases between the two ends. CDR3 amino acids: CASSSQQGGEQYF. Here the CDR3 DNA reads TGTGCCAGCAGCTCCCAGCAGGGGGGCGAGCAGTACTTC.

The chain couples TRBV28 to TRBJ1-1; TRBD1 might be the D (6 bases). The ends were cut back, 7 bases at V and 0 bases at J, with 15 bases in the middle. CDR3 length: 15 amino acids. CDR1 and CDR2 (germline): MDHEN, SYDVKM. DNA of the CDR3: TGTGCCAGCAATTCCCACAGGGACTTGAACACTGAAGCTTTCTTT. This translates into CASNSHRDLNTEAFF.

The rearrangement joins TRBV10-2 to TRBJ1-6, with 9 bases fitting TRBD1. Germline V lookup: CDR1 WSHSY, CDR2 SAAADI. This CDR3 is built from 15 residues. Trimming took 6 bases from V and 9 from J; bases not matched to a gene: 9. The chain's CDR3 is CASSPSTGGSSPLHF. CDR3 nucleotide sequence: TGCGCCAGCAGCCCGTCGACAGGGGGTTCTTCACCCCTCCACTTT.